This TCR beta chain emerged from a study of human T cells and chemical hapten exposure. For the study at large: Small volume differences among pooled libraries mainly caused per-sample TCR yield variation. Study conclusions and caveats: The number of TCRs above 1 in 1000 frequency did not change after DPC sensitization.

The V end lost 4 bases, the J end lost 6 bases, and 13 bases lay between the germline ends. Germline values: CDR1 MDHEN, CDR2 SYDVKM. CDR3 length: 15 amino acids. Sequencing started from total RNA isolated from unfractionated whole blood. About this clonotype: The target antigen is unknown.

Individual cDNA molecules each carried unique molecular identifiers attached by the library. Source study methods: Sample TCR totals centred on a median of approximately 95,000, ranging about 20,000 to 700,000. TCRdb reprocessed the reads with MiXCR, giving one entry per CDR3 protein. TCRdb, not the original authors, processed these V and J calls. This table has about 120,000 distinct CDR3 sequences, about 8.9% appearing once. The sample comprised whole blood. This clonotype was sampled from a human donor in good health. Some clones in this sample may be carry-over from other donors' samples. The rearrangement joins TRBV28 to TRBJ1-6, with unresolved D. CDR3 in amino acids: CASSSSGRGNSPLHF. CDR3 DNA sequence: TGTGCCAGCAGTTCCTCCGGACGGGGTAATTCACCCCTCCACTTT.